This T cell receptor beta chain was observed in a study of control samples from healthy donors and cancer patients. Profiled with immunoSEQ multiplex PCR; TCRdb holds only in-frame clones, not every one. The sample lists 210,000 or so clones, roughly nine tenths occurring once. This CDR3 contains 14 residues. Per the germline V gene, CDR1 is SGHRS and CDR2 is YFSETQ. V dropped 4 bases and J dropped 3; count of bases not matched to a gene: 4. This sequence originates from a man aged 25 to 45 in good health. V gene TRBV5-1 combines with J gene TRBJ2-1; 7 positions match TRBD2. The sample taken for sequencing was blood. For the CDR3, the DNA is TGCGCCAGCAGCACTCAGCGGGACTACAATGAGCAGTTCTTC. Encoded protein: CASSTQRDYNEQFF.